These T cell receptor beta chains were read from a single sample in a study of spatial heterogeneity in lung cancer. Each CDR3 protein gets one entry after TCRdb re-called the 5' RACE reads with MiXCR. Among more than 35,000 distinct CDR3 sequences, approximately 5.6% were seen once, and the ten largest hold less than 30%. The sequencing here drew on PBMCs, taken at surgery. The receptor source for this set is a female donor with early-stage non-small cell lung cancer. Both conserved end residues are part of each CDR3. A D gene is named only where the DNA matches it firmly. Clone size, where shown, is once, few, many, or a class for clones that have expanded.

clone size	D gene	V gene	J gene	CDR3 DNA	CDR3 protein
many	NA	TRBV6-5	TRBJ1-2	TGTGCCAGCAGTTACTCTAGTCAGGGTGGCTACACCTTC	CASSYSSQGGYTF
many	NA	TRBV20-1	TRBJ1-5	TGCAGTGCTAGAGGGGGTAGCAATCAGCCCCAGCATTTT	CSARGGSNQPQHF
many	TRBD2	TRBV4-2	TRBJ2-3	TGTGCCAGCAGTCCCGGCCCAGCGGGGGGGTTTAGCACAGATACGCAGTATTTT	CASSPGPAGGFSTDTQYF
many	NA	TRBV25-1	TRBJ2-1	TGTGCCAGCAGTGGAGAAAGGGGGAAGCAGTTCTTC	CASSGERGKQFF
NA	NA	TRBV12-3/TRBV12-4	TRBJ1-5	TGTGCCAGCAGTTTAAGGGGCTTAAGCAATCAGCCCCAGCATTTT	CASSLRGLSNQPQHF
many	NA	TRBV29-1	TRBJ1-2	TGCAGCGTTGCCCCATGGGATTTAAGAAAACCCTATGGCTACACCTTC	CSVAPWDLRKPYGYTF
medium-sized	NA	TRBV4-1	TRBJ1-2	TGCGCCAGCAGCCAAGTAGCGGGGGAAGGAAAAGGCTACACCTTC	CASSQVAGEGKGYTF
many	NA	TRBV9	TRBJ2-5	TGTGCCAGCAGCCTCAACCAAGAGACCCAGTACTTC	CASSLNQETQYF
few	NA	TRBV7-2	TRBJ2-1	TGTGCCAGCAGCTTCATTCCGGGGTCCTACAATGAGCAGTTCTTC	CASSFIPGSYNEQFF
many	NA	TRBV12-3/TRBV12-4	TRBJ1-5	TGTGCCAGCAGTTTATCGGGAGGCCAGGGTTATCAGCCCCAGCATTTT	CASSLSGGQGYQPQHF
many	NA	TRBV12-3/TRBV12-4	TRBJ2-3	TGTGCCAGCAGTTTAGACGGGACGACAAGCACAGATACGCAGTATTTT	CASSLDGTTSTDTQYF
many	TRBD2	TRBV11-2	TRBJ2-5	TGTGCCAGCAGCTTGAGCGGGACGTACCAAGAGACCCAGTACTTC	CASSLSGTYQETQYF
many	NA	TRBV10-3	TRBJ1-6	TGTGCCATCAGTGAACTACCAGGAGATAATTCACCCCTCCACTTT	CAISELPGDNSPLHF
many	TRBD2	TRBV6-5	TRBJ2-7	TGTGCCAGCAGTTACGTAGCGGGGGGAGGAGAGCAGTACTTC	CASSYVAGGGEQYF
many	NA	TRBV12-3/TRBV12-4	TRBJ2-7	TGTGCCAGCACCAAAGGGGGACTCCACTACGAGCAGTACTTC	CASTKGGLHYEQYF
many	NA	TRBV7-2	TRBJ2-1	TGTGCCAGCAGCTTAGGGTATAATGAGCAGTTCTTC	CASSLGYNEQFF
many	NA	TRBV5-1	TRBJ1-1	TGCGCCAGCAGCTCCCAGGGGTTGAACACTGAAGCTTTCTTT	CASSSQGLNTEAFF
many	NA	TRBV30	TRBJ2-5	TGTGCCTGGAATAGTGGCGGGGGCCTCCAAGAGACCCAGTACTTC	CAWNSGGGLQETQYF
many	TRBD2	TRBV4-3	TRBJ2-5	TGCGCCAGCAGCCAAGGCGCTAGCGGGGGGAGGCAAGAGACCCAGTACTTC	CASSQGASGGRQETQYF
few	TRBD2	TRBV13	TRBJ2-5	TGTGCCAGCAGCCGCCTAGCGGGGCTACAAGAGACCCAGTACTTC	CASSRLAGLQETQYF
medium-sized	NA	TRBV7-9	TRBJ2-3	TGTGCCAGCAGCGTCTTGGGCTCGCCCCCGTATTTT	CASSVLGSPPYF
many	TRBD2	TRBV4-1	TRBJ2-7	TGCGCCAGCAGCCAAGCGCGGGGGGGACTAGCGGCCTCCTACGAGCAGTACTTC	CASSQARGGLAASYEQYF
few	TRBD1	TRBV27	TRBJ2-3	TGTGCCAGCAGTTTAGGCCCTGGACAGGGGCCAGATACGCAGTATTTT	CASSLGPGQGPDTQYF
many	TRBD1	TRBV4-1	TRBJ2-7	TGCGCCAGCAGCTTCGGGGGGGGACAGGGGACCCACGAGCAGTACTTC	CASSFGGGQGTHEQYF
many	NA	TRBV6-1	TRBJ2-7	TGTGCCAGCAGTGAATTTGGGCCTTCCTACGAGCAGTACTTC	CASSEFGPSYEQYF
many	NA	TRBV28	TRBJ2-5	TGTGCCACCCGGAGGGGGGGTCAAGAGACCCAGTACTTC	CATRRGGQETQYF
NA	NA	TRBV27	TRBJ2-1	TGTGCCAGCAGTCCCCGGGACGGGAGCTCCTACAATGAGCAGTTCTTC	CASSPRDGSSYNEQFF
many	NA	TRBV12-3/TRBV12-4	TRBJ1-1	TGTGCCAGCAGTTATGGGGGCCGGGGGGTAGCTTTCTTT	CASSYGGRGVAFF
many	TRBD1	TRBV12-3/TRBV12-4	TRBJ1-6	TGTGCCAGCAGCCCGGACAGGGTGGATTCACCCCTCCACTTT	CASSPDRVDSPLHF
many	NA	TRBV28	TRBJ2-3	TGTGCCAGCAGTTTGGTAGGTGGGGATACGCAGTATTTT	CASSLVGGDTQYF
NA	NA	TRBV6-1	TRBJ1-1	TGTGCCAGCACTCCCGGGCCGGCGAACACTGAAGCTTTCTTT	CASTPGPANTEAFF
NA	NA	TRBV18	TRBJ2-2	TGTGCCAGCTCACCCTGGGACACCGGGGAGCTGTTTTTT	CASSPWDTGELFF
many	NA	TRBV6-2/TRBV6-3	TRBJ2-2	TGTGCCAGCAGTTGGCCCACACAGACGAACACCGGGGAGCTGTTTTTT	CASSWPTQTNTGELFF
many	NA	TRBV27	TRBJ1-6	TGTGCCAGCAGTTTAGGCTCGGGCTCACCCCTCCACTTT	CASSLGSGSPLHF
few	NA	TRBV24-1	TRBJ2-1	TGTGCCACCAGTGATTTGCCCCCAGGGCGAAATGAGCAGTTCTTC	CATSDLPPGRNEQFF
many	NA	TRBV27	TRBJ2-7	TGTGCCAGCAGTTTATTCTCAGGTTTGGCGAACGAGCAGTACTTC	CASSLFSGLANEQYF
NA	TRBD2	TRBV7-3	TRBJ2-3	TGTGCCAGCAGCTTACGCGGGGGAGGAGGAGATACGCAGTATTTT	CASSLRGGGGDTQYF
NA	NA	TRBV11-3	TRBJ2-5	TGTGCCAGCAGCTTACGTTCTGGTACAGAGACCCAGTACTTC	CASSLRSGTETQYF
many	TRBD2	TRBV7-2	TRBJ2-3	TGTGCCAGCAGCTTAGCCGGGACTAGCGGGGGGGCTAATACGCAGTATTTT	CASSLAGTSGGANTQYF
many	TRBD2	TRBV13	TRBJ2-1	TGTGCCAGCACCCCGGGGCGGGGGGACCTCAATGAGCAGTTCTTC	CASTPGRGDLNEQFF
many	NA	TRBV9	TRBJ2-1	TGTGCCAGCAGCACCACCTTGGGGGATCAGTTCTTC	CASSTTLGDQFF
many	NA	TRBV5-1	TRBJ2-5	TGCGCCAGCAGCTCCGCAGATCTAGAGACCCAGTACTTC	CASSSADLETQYF
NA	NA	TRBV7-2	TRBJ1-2	TGTGCCAGCAGCTTATCGGCATCCTTGGAGGGCTACACCTTC	CASSLSASLEGYTF
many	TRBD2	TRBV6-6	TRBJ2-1	TGTGCCAGCACTCGGAGCCTAGCGGGACCTGAGCAGTTCTTC	CASTRSLAGPEQFF
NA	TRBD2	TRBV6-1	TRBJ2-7	TGTGCCAGCAGTGCTTTTAGCGGGGCTCTGGGCGAGCAGTACTTC	CASSAFSGALGEQYF
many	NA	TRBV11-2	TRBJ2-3	TGTGCCAGCAGCTTGGGCCGGGGGCGACGAAGAACAGATACGCAGTATTTT	CASSLGRGRRRTDTQYF
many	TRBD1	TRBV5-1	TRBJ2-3	TGCGCCAGCAGCCTCAGGACAGGGCATGAAGATACGCAGTATTTT	CASSLRTGHEDTQYF
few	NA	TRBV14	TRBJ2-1	TGTGCCAGCAGCCAATCATCAGGGGTCGTTTCCTACAATGAGCAGTTCTTC	CASSQSSGVVSYNEQFF
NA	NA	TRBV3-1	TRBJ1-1	TGTGCCAGCAGCCAAGATCGTAGGGCCCTCGTCTTGACTGAAGCTTTCTTT	CASSQDRRALVLTEAFF
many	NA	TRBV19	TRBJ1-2	TGTGCCAGTTCCAGGTCCAGGGCGGATGGCTACACCTTC	CASSRSRADGYTF
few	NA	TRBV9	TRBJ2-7	TGTGCCAGCAGCGTGAGGGTAGGCTACGAGCAGTACTTC	CASSVRVGYEQYF
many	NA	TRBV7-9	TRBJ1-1	TGTGCCAGCAGCCCTAGATGGACTGAAGCTTTCTTT	CASSPRWTEAFF
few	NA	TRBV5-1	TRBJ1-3	TGCGCCAGCTCGGGCGGAGGGTTTGGAAACACCATATATTTT	CASSGGGFGNTIYF
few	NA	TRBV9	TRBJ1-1	TGTGCCAGCAGCCCCCTTTCGAAGGGGCATAACACTGAAGCTTTCTTT	CASSPLSKGHNTEAFF
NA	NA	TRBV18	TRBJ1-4	TGTGCCAGCTCACCACTCGGTGAAAAACTGTTTTTT	CASSPLGEKLFF
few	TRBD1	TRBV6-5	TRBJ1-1	TGTGCCAGCAGTTCGATACAGGGGGCGGTGAACACTGAAGCTTTCTTT	CASSSIQGAVNTEAFF
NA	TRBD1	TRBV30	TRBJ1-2	TGTGCCTTTTTGGGACAGGGGGCGCGAGGCTACACCTTC	CAFLGQGARGYTF
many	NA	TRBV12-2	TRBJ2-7	TGTGCAAGTCGCTTAGTCCCGATTACCCCCTACGAGCAGTACTTC	CASRLVPITPYEQYF
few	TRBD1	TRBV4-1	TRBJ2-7	TGCGCCAGCAGCCAAGATTCAGGACAGGTATTCGGGCAGTACTTC	CASSQDSGQVFGQYF
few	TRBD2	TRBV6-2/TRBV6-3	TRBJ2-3	TGTGCCAGCATGCTGGGGGGGTACACAGATACGCAGTATTTT	CASMLGGYTDTQYF